The sequence of this T cell receptor (beta chain) was determined in a study of blood T cell repertoires in COVID-19. The germline V and J ends were trimmed by 10 bases and 4 bases, with 14 bases remaining between them. Germline V gene data show CDR1 as ENHRY and CDR2 as SYGVKD. This CDR3 contains 12 residues. Using immunoSEQ multiplex PCR, the repertoire was profiled, and TCRdb retains in-frame clones only, with some absent. The sample shows under 250,000 clones, over 85% of them seen only once. This sequence joins TRBV10-3 and TRBJ2-7; D ambiguous. This TCR was sampled from a woman aged 25 to 45 with acute COVID-19. The specimen sequenced was PBMCs or T cells enriched from blood (not recorded which). CDR3 residues: CATKTGVYEQYF. The CDR3 DNA reads as TGTGCCACCAAGACCGGAGTATACGAGCAGTACTTC.